Listed here are 8 T cell receptor beta chains from one sample, sequenced in a study of OX40 agonist ivuxolimab in advanced cancers. Some clones are missing from TCRdb's copy, which holds only in-frame ones; the method was immunoSEQ multiplex PCR. Of about 66,000 clones listed, approximately 90% are singletons. Sample: CD4+ or CD8+ T cells sorted from blood, taken in a trial of the OX40 agonist ivuxolimab. These receptors originate from an adult with an advanced solid tumor such as melanoma, head and neck, liver or kidney cancer.

This chain connects TRBV11-2 to TRBJ1-5; D gene uncertain. The CDR3 is 15 residues long. V lost 3 bases and J lost 4, with 13 bases in between. Germline V gene lookup returns CDR1 SGHAT and CDR2 FQNNGV. The CDR3 here is CASSLSQALNQPQHF. CDR3 nucleotide sequence: TGTGCCAGCAGCTTGTCCCAGGCATTGAATCAGCCCCAGCATTTT.

The rearrangement uses TRBV27 and TRBJ1-1, with D maybe TRBD1 (6 bases). CDR1 and CDR2 from the germline V gene are MNHEY and SMNVEV (reference sequence). The CDR3 spans 13 residues. The V end was cut by 3 bases, the J end by 7 bases, with 12 bases between. The CDR3 bases are TGTGCCAGCAGTTTGGGGCCCAGGGGTGAAGCTTTCTTT. Residues: CASSLGPRGEAFF.

The V call is TRBV29-1, the J call TRBJ2-2; D unresolved. The CDR3 extends over 12 amino acids. Germline V gene lookup returns CDR1 SQVTM and CDR2 ANQGSEA. V was shortened by 4 bases and J by 1 base, with 4 bases between the two germline ends. CDR3 DNA sequence: TGCAGCGTTGTCCTGAACACCGGGGAGCTGTTTTTT. It encodes CSVVLNTGELFF.

This sequence joins TRBV19 and TRBJ2-7; D is undetermined. The CDR3 is 14 amino acids. Germline CDR1 reads LNHDA; CDR2 reads SQIVND (reference sequence). The V and J ends lost 3 bases and 0 bases respectively, with 9 bases between them. CDR3 sequence reads: CASSIGHSSYEQYF. The DNA of the CDR3 is TGTGCCAGTAGTATCGGGCATAGCTCCTACGAGCAGTACTTC. The whole variable domain, filled in from reference TRBV19 and TRBJ2-7, reads DGGITQSPKYLFRKEGQNVTLSCEQNLNHDAMYWYRQDPGQGLRLIYYSQIVNDFQKGDIAEGYSVSREKKESFPLTVTSAQKNPTAFYLCASSIGHSSYEQYFGPGTRLTVT.

This chain uses TRBV27 with TRBJ1-1, with a possible D match to TRBD1 (6 bases). CDR3 size: 12 residues. Germline CDR1 MNHEY, CDR2 SMNVEV (reference sequence). Trimming took off 10 bases at V and 3 bases at J, with 12 bases between the two ends. The CDR3 DNA follows: TGTGCCACCCTCGGGGGCCACACTGAAGCTTTCTTT. This sequence encodes CATLGGHTEAFF.

The CDR3 sequence is CASSRGLAGEKRRSDTQYF. In DNA form, the CDR3 reads TGTGCCAGCAGTAGAGGGCTAGCGGGAGAAAAGCGGAGGTCCGATACGCAGTATTTT. The chain uses TRBV21-1 and TRBJ2-3; TRBD2 was called by the table and not checked on the DNA. TRBV21-1 constitutes a pseudogene. This CDR3 contains 19 residues.

This chain links TRBV11-2 with TRBJ2-1; 10 nucleotides align to TRBD1. V was clipped by 5 bases and J by 4 bases; unmatched bases: 8. The CDR3 length is 16 residues. Germline assignment: CDR1 SGHAT and CDR2 FQNNGV. In DNA form, the CDR3 reads TGTGCCAGCAGCCCCGGGGGACAGGGGTGGTACAATGAGCAGTTCTTC. Translating gives CASSPGGQGWYNEQFF.

The V gene is TRBV7-9, the J gene TRBJ2-1; TRBD1 agrees at 10 bases. The junction had 5 bases not matched to a gene; V was cut back by 6 bases and J by 3 bases. The CDR3 spans 15 residues. CDR1 is SEHNR and CDR2 is FQNEAQ in the germline V gene (reference sequence). CDR3 coding DNA: TGTGCCAGCAGGATGGACAGGGGGGTCTACAATGAGCAGTTCTTC. It yields the protein CASRMDRGVYNEQFF.